This T cell receptor (beta chain) was recovered during a study of blood T cell repertoires in COVID-19. Background on the study: Samples came from the United States, Italy and Spain, spanning acute and convalescent COVID-19. The analysed material was cDNA or gDNA that came from T cells, B-cell-depleted T cells, or PBMCs.

Germline CDR1 is SNHLY and CDR2 is FYNNEI. This CDR3 has 13 amino acids. After removal of 6 bases from V and 8 bases from J, the junction contained 9 bases not matched to a gene. Original data processing: Quantification of nucleated cells was approximated via reference gene primer amplification. The assay was immunoSEQ multiplex PCR, and TCRdb's table has in-frame clones only and misses some. V, J and clone size are those of that table, while D and trimming were read from the DNA. This sample has over 85,000 clones, with 75% to 90% found just once. V gene TRBV2 combines with J gene TRBJ1-2, with 7 bases that match TRBD1. The TCR originated in a woman at least 80 years old with acute or convalescent COVID-19. Input material: peripheral blood. The CDR3 DNA reads as TGTGCCAGCAGAGGGGACAGTGCCCTCGGCTACACCTTC. As protein: CASRGDSALGYTF.